The T cell receptor beta chain described here comes from a study of cytomegalovirus exposure and HLA in healthy donors. Researchers ran the PCR with 60 Vbeta and 13 Jbeta primers. Profiled with immunoSEQ multiplex PCR; TCRdb holds only in-frame clones, not every one. The table shows 95,000 to 150,000 clones, with roughly 80% occurring only once. Concerning this clone itself: Its antigen is unknown.

Study-wide points: One cluster of highly shared sequence variants probably arose as a sequencing artifact. Cytomegalovirus-associated TCR beta chains were listed, numbering over 150. The classifier reportedly diagnosed cytomegalovirus status with high sensitivity and specificity.

The CDR3 runs 19 residues. Germline CDR1 reads MNHEY; CDR2 reads SMNVEV (reference sequence). Sequencing used PBMCs. The rearrangement uses TRBV27 and TRBJ2-5, with TRBD2 matching over 13 bases. The DNA end lines up better with TRBJ2-7; the J call may be wrong. This TCR was recovered from a man in his sixties in good health and CMV-seropositive. The CDR3, as DNA: TGTGCCAGCAAAACGGGACTAGCGGGAACAAGGGGCCCCTCCTACGAGCAGTACTTC. This gives the protein CASKTGLAGTRGPSYEQYF.